The rows below give T cell receptor beta chains drawn from one sample of a study of CD8 T cells in Susac syndrome. TCRdb re-derived calls from the immunoSEQ multiplex PCR reads in MiXCR, one entry per CDR3 protein. The data hold roughly 130,000 distinct CDR3 sequences, with 90% to 95% observed a single time. Sequenced material: CD4+ T cells from PBMCs. The receptors derive from a human donor in good health. CDR3s include the opening cysteine and the closing phenylalanine or tryptophan. D genes are given only for firm matches. Size is stated for part of the rows, as once, few or many counts, or as a class when the clone is expanded.

size | length | J | V | D | CDR3 | DNA
. | 13 | TRBJ1-1 | TRBV6-6 | . | CASGLSVNTEAFF | TGTGCCAGCGGTTTGAGCGTGAACACTGAAGCTTTCTTT
. | 16 | TRBJ2-1 | TRBV28 | . | CASSRWTPQSYNEQFF | TGTGCCAGCAGCAGGTGGACACCCCAATCCTACAATGAGCAGTTCTTC
. | 14 | TRBJ2-7 | TRBV5-6 | . | CASSQRSETGEQYF | TGTGCCAGCAGCCAAAGATCCGAAACAGGGGAGCAGTACTTC
. | 13 | TRBJ2-4 | TRBV12-3/TRBV12-4 | TRBD1 | CASSLWDRGNRYF | TGTGCCAGCAGTTTATGGGACAGGGGGAATCGATACTTC
. | 17 | TRBJ2-1 | TRBV27 | TRBD2 | CASSLWGTSTTGGEQFF | TGTGCCAGCAGTTTATGGGGGACTAGCACCACTGGGGGTGAGCAGTTCTTC
. | 14 | TRBJ2-7 | TRBV20-1 | TRBD1 | CSAQTGATNYEQYF | TGCAGTGCACAGACAGGGGCGACGAACTACGAGCAGTACTTC
. | 12 | TRBJ2-4 | TRBV10-3 | . | CATWDIGDIQYF | TGTGCCACCTGGGACATTGGGGACATTCAGTACTTC
. | 16 | TRBJ2-2 | TRBV5-1 | TRBD1 | CASSLDGQGYTGELFF | TGCGCCAGCAGCTTGGATGGACAGGGCTACACCGGGGAGCTGTTTTTT
. | 16 | TRBJ2-4 | TRBV12-3/TRBV12-4 | . | CASSVSFPLAKNIQYF | TGTGCCAGCAGTGTCTCTTTTCCCCTAGCCAAAAACATTCAGTACTTC
. | 17 | TRBJ2-7 | TRBV20-1 | TRBD1 | CSARDSAPRQGKYEQYF | TGCAGTGCTAGAGATTCGGCCCCCAGACAGGGTAAATACGAGCAGTACTTC
. | 13 | TRBJ2-1 | TRBV5-1 | . | CASSRDSDNEQFF | TGCGCCAGCAGCAGGGATTCGGACAATGAGCAGTTCTTC
. | 16 | TRBJ2-3 | TRBV2 | . | CASSEVGLRITDTQYF | TGTGCCAGCAGTGAGGTTGGGCTTCGGATCACAGATACGCAGTATTTT
once | 14 | TRBJ1-5 | TRBV3-1 | . | CASSQSTGNQPQHF | TGTGCCAGCAGCCAATCGACAGGCAATCAGCCCCAGCATTTT
once | 12 | TRBJ2-5 | TRBV5-1 | . | CASSFSEKTQYF | TGCGCCAGCAGCTTCTCTGAAAAGACCCAGTACTTC
. | 13 | TRBJ1-2 | TRBV11-1 | TRBD1 | CASSPGQYDGYTF | TGTGCCAGCAGCCCGGGACAGTACGATGGCTACACCTTC
once | 13 | TRBJ2-1 | TRBV3-1 | . | CASSQGPGAPQFF | TGTGCCAGCAGCCAAGGTCCTGGGGCCCCGCAGTTCTTC
. | 13 | TRBJ2-3 | TRBV6-1 | . | CASSEPRAPTQYF | TGTGCCAGCAGTGAACCGAGGGCTCCCACTCAGTATTTT
. | 13 | TRBJ2-7 | TRBV20-1 | . | CSASAGTSGEQYF | TGCAGTGCTAGCGCCGGGACGTCGGGCGAGCAGTACTTC
. | 12 | TRBJ2-7 | TRBV24-1 | . | CATSDSSYEQYF | TGTGCCACCAGTGATTCCTCCTACGAGCAGTACTTC
. | 16 | TRBJ2-4 | TRBV12-3/TRBV12-4 | TRBD2 | CASRFRAGEIENIQYF | TGTGCCAGCAGGTTCCGAGCGGGAGAGATCGAAAACATTCAGTACTTC
. | 15 | TRBJ2-7 | TRBV7-2 | TRBD1 | CASSSGTGGSYEQYF | TGTGCCAGCAGCTCCGGGACAGGGGGTTCCTACGAGCAGTACTTC
. | 15 | TRBJ1-2 | TRBV2 | . | CASSRDGGLGYGYTF | TGTGCCAGCAGTCGGGACGGTGGTTTGGGCTATGGCTACACCTTC
once | 14 | TRBJ1-5 | TRBV6-5 | . | CATGRRDSNQPQHF | TGTGCCACCGGGAGGAGGGATAGCAATCAGCCCCAGCATTTT
once | 15 | TRBJ2-2 | TRBV7-9 | . | CASSFLATNTGELFF | TGTGCCAGCAGCTTTCTAGCGACGAACACCGGGGAGCTGTTTTTT
. | 13 | TRBJ1-1 | TRBV12-3/TRBV12-4 | TRBD1 | CASSMTGGTEAFF | TGTGCCAGCAGTATGACAGGGGGCACTGAAGCTTTCTTT
. | 16 | TRBJ2-5 | TRBV6-5 | . | CASSYKRTKPQETQYF | TGTGCCAGCAGTTACAAGAGGACAAAACCTCAAGAGACCCAGTACTTC
once | 13 | TRBJ2-1 | TRBV19 | . | CASNGLLENEQFF | TGTGCCAGTAATGGCCTCCTCGAAAATGAGCAGTTCTTC
. | 16 | TRBJ2-3 | TRBV9 | TRBD2 | CASSVTSGRAADTQYF | TGTGCCAGCAGCGTTACTAGCGGGAGGGCCGCAGATACGCAGTATTTT
. | 15 | TRBJ2-1 | TRBV12-3/TRBV12-4 | TRBD2 | CASSLSQRGYNEQFF | TGTGCCAGCAGTTTATCACAGCGGGGATACAATGAGCAGTTCTTC
once | 17 | TRBJ2-1 | TRBV29-1 | TRBD2 | CSVEQLAGGSSYNEQFF | TGCAGCGTTGAACAACTAGCGGGAGGGAGCTCCTACAATGAGCAGTTCTTC